This entry lists 27 T cell receptor beta chains sequenced from one sample in a study of chemoradiotherapy in HPV16-positive cancers. Sequenced by immunoSEQ multiplex PCR; TCRdb stores in-frame clones only, minus some. The sample carries 3,000 to 5,000 clones, about four fifths recorded once. Sequenced here: tumor tissue, sampled from a patient who underwent chemoradiotherapy. The receptors were gathered from a human donor with HPV-associated anogenital cancer.

The chain combines TRBV7-9 with TRBJ2-1; 7 positions match TRBD2. Germline V gene data show CDR1 as SEHNR and CDR2 as FQNEAQ (reference sequence). The CDR3 runs 16 residues. The junction had 4 bases not matched to a gene; V was cut back by 2 bases and J by 0 bases. The CDR3 protein is CASSLRGGTSYNEQFF. For the CDR3, the DNA is TGTGCCAGCAGCTTACGCGGGGGAACCTCCTACAATGAGCAGTTCTTC.

The chain is built from TRBV5-1 and TRBJ2-7, with TRBD1 as a possible D gene (6 bases). V was clipped by 3 bases and J by 5 bases, with 15 bases between them. The V gene's germline CDR1 is SGHRS and CDR2 YFSETQ. This CDR3 is built from 14 residues. The CDR3 region is CASSWGLDRNEQYF. The CDR3 DNA sequence: TGCGCCAGCAGCTGGGGGTTAGACAGGAACGAGCAGTACTTC. Using reference TRBV5-1 and TRBJ2-7 for the parts outside the CDR3, the full variable domain is KAGVTQTPRYLIKTRGQQVTLSCSPISGHRSVSWYQQTPGQGLQFLFEYFSETQRNKGNFPGRFSGRQFSNSRSEMNVSTLELGDSALYLCASSWGLDRNEQYFGPGTRLTVT.

The chain has TRBV28 and TRBJ2-3; D is ambiguous. V was trimmed by 5 bases and J by 6 bases, leaving 6 bases between them. This CDR3 has 11 amino acids. Germline V gene lookup returns CDR1 MDHEN and CDR2 SYDVKM. The CDR3, as DNA: TGTGCCAGCAGTCTACGGGATACGCAGTATTTT. Translation: CASSLRDTQYF.

This clone occurred once. The CDR3 sequence: CASSLPGGSGGYNEQFF. CDR3 sequence (DNA): TGTGCCAGCAGCCTACCCGGGGGTAGCGGGGGGTACAATGAGCAGTTCTTC. V gene TRBV7-2 combines with J gene TRBJ2-1; TRBD2 agrees at 10 bases. Trimming cost V 5 bases and J 4 bases; bases outside gene matches: 11. The CDR3 has 17 residues. CDR1 SGHTA and CDR2 FQGNSA come from the germline V gene.

The genes are TRBV6-1 and TRBJ2-1, with 8 bases that match TRBD1. V lost 4 bases, J lost 4 bases, and 12 bases stayed unmatched. The CDR3 sequence is 17 residues long. CDR1 is MNHNS, CDR2 SASEGT, per germline. The DNA of the CDR3 is TGTGCCAGCAGTGGACAACCTCGACGACAGGGGTACAATGAGCAGTTCTTC. Translated, it gives CASSGQPRRQGYNEQFF.

The chain links TRBV5-4 to TRBJ2-3, with D unresolved. The CDR3 contains 11 residues. Germline CDR1 SGHNT, CDR2 YYREEE (reference sequence). V was shortened by 4 bases and J by 6 bases, with 6 bases between the two germline ends. CDR3 bases: TGTGCCAGCAGCAACTCGGATACGCAGTATTTT. Translated: CASSNSDTQYF.

J is TRBJ2-3 and V is TRBV9, with 9 bases matching TRBD2. V lost 2 bases, J lost 1 base, and 8 bases stayed unmatched. From germline, CDR1 is SGDLS and CDR2 YYNGEE. This CDR3 has 17 residues. For the CDR3, the DNA is TGTGCCAGCAGCGTTACGACGCGGGGGGGCGGCACAGATACGCAGTATTTT. Translation gives CASSVTTRGGGTDTQYF.

V is TRBV5-1 and J is TRBJ2-5; TRBD2 matches at 12 bases. The CDR3 is 15 residues long. The V gene end was trimmed by 6 bases and the J gene end by 2 bases; junction bases not matched to a gene: 5. From germline, CDR1 is SGHRS and CDR2 YFSETQ. The DNA of the CDR3 is TGCGCCAGCACCCTCCTAGCGGGAGGGCAAGAGACCCAGTACTTC. Its protein product is CASTLLAGGQETQYF.

The chain combines TRBV7-8 with TRBJ2-5, with unresolved D. Germline V gives CDR1 SGHVS, CDR2 FQNEAQ. V was pared by 1 base and J by 5 bases, with 11 bases between. The CDR3 spans 14 residues. The CDR3 sequence is CASSLGGESETQYF. The CDR3 region has the DNA TGTGCCAGCAGCTTAGGTGGGGAATCGGAGACCCAGTACTTC.

This clone has a handful of counts. The DNA of the CDR3 is TGTGCCAGCAGCCAAGACCCCGGCCAGGGTAACACTGAAGCTTTCTTT. This translates into CASSQDPGQGNTEAFF. The chain employs TRBV4-2 and TRBJ1-1; TRBD1 is a possible D gene (5 bases). V shed 0 bases and J shed 2 bases, with 13 bases lying between them. In germline, CDR1 is LGHNA, CDR2 YNFKEQ. The CDR3 has 16 residues.

CDR3 coding DNA: TGTGCCAGCAGCAAACACGACCGGGACAGGGTCAATCAGCCCCAGCATTTT. Its protein product is CASSKHDRDRVNQPQHF. This chain uses TRBV6-4 with TRBJ1-5, with 9 nucleotides matching TRBD1. CDR1 and CDR2 from the germline V gene are MRHNA and SNTAGT. The length of the CDR3 is 17 residues. V dropped 6 bases and J dropped 3; count of bases not matched to a gene: 12.

V and J are TRBV11-2 and TRBJ2-3, with D hard to call. Trimming cost V 1 base and J 2 bases, with 13 bases left between them. Germline V CDR1 and CDR2: SGHAT, FQNNGV. The CDR3 sequence is 16 residues long. In DNA form, the CDR3 reads TGTGCCAGCAGCTTAGGGGTCACTACAGCCACAGATACGCAGTATTTT. It specifies CASSLGVTTATDTQYF.

The CDR3 nucleotides read TGCGCCAGCAGCCAATACCGGGCCCCTGGGCCCGATACGCAGTATTTT. Protein product: CASSQYRAPGPDTQYF. The chain joins TRBV4-3 to TRBJ2-3; no reliable D call. The CDR3 consists of 16 residues. Germline CDR1 reads LGHNA; CDR2 reads YSLEER. Trimming took off 2 bases at V and 6 bases at J, with 18 bases between the two ends.

The gene calls are TRBV4-1 and TRBJ2-7; D might be TRBD2 (6 bases). The V end was cut by 1 base, the J end by 3 bases, with 10 bases between. Germline V lookup: CDR1 MGHRA, CDR2 YSYEKL. The CDR3 has 14 amino acids. The CDR3 DNA sequence: TGCGCCAGCAGCCAAGGTTCGGGAGACTACGAGCAGTACTTC. It specifies CASSQGSGDYEQYF.

This chain links TRBV7-8 with TRBJ2-3, with TRBD2 matching over 7 bases. CDR1 is SGHVS and CDR2 is FQNEAQ in the germline V gene. This CDR3 has 16 residues. After removal of 5 bases from V and 6 bases from J, the junction contained 14 bases not matched to a gene. CDR3 in amino acids: CASSLRGSAGYDTQYF. For the CDR3, the DNA is TGTGCCAGCAGCCTGCGAGGATCAGCGGGGTACGATACGCAGTATTTT.

The chain combines TRBV27 with TRBJ2-1; TRBD1 might be the D (6 bases). CDR1 is MNHEY, CDR2 SMNVEV, per germline (reference sequence). V was clipped by 7 bases and J by 4 bases, with 8 bases between them. This CDR3 is built from 12 residues. This CDR3 reads CASTGTYNEQFF. The DNA for the CDR3 is TGTGCCAGCACCGGGACATACAATGAGCAGTTCTTC.

The chain links TRBV6-4 to TRBJ2-3; 8 nucleotides line up with TRBD2. Germline V gene data show CDR1 as MRHNA and CDR2 as SNTAGT. With V trimmed by 3 bases and J by 0 bases, 2 bases remained unmatched. CDR3 length: 15 residues. The CDR3, as DNA: TGTGCCAGCAGTGAGTCTAGCGGGAGCACAGATACGCAGTATTTT. As protein: CASSESSGSTDTQYF.

This sequence joins TRBV5-6 and TRBJ2-1; TRBD1 agrees at 10 bases. The CDR3 is made up of 15 amino acids. The junction had 3 bases not matched to a gene; V was cut back by 4 bases and J by 2 bases. Germline V gene sequence: CDR1 SGHDT, CDR2 YYEEEE. The CDR3 here is CASSIGTGAYNEQFF. The CDR3 DNA follows: TGTGCCAGCAGCATAGGGACAGGGGCCTACAATGAGCAGTTCTTC.

The chain has TRBV28 and TRBJ1-2; 7 bases are a match to TRBD1. The length of the CDR3 is 15 residues. The germline gives CDR1 MDHEN, CDR2 SYDVKM. V gave up 5 bases and J gave up 4 bases; unmatched junction bases: 10. CDR3 amino acids: CASSVQGFHRYGYTF. The CDR3, as DNA: TGTGCCAGCAGTGTACAGGGGTTTCATCGCTATGGCTACACCTTC.

The rearrangement uses TRBV19 and TRBJ2-3, with D unresolved. Per the germline V gene, CDR1 is LNHDA and CDR2 is SQIVND (reference sequence). V was clipped by 5 bases and J by 2 bases, with 8 bases between them. The CDR3 runs to 13 residues. CDR3 region: CASSSSYTDTQYF. In nucleotides, the CDR3 is TGTGCCAGTAGTTCCTCCTACACAGATACGCAGTATTTT.

The CDR3 protein is CASSLSGTSLFHEQYF. The CDR3 coding sequence is TGTGCCAGCAGTTTATCTGGGACTAGCTTGTTCCACGAGCAGTACTTC. This chain links TRBV28 with TRBJ2-7, with 9 bases aligning to TRBD2. V was pared by 1 base and J by 5 bases, with 9 bases of the junction left unmatched. Per germline, CDR1 MDHEN and CDR2 SYDVKM. This CDR3 has 16 amino acids.

The V and J genes are TRBV10-3 and TRBJ1-2; D is unresolved. This CDR3 is 11 amino acids long. V was pared by 3 bases and J by 8 bases, with 7 bases between. Per germline, CDR1 ENHRY and CDR2 SYGVKD. The CDR3 spells CAISDMAGYTF. The CDR3 coding sequence is TGTGCCATCAGTGATATGGCGGGCTACACCTTC.

This clone has just a few counts. V usage is TRBV5-1 and J usage is TRBJ2-2; D is ambiguous. CDR1 SGHRS and CDR2 YFSETQ come from the germline V gene. The CDR3 consists of 14 residues. V gave up 4 bases and J gave up 6 bases, with 13 bases separating them. For the CDR3, the DNA is TGCGCCAGCAGCCCTGCAATAAGCGCCGGGGAGCTGTTTTTT. Its translation: CASSPAISAGELFF.

The chain uses TRBV7-3 and TRBJ1-1, with TRBD1 matching 10 bases. Germline loops: CDR1 SGHTA, CDR2 FQGTGA. The CDR3 runs 14 residues. V lost 1 base and J lost 8; bases outside the gene matches: 4. CDR3: CASSLNGGQGEAFF. DNA of the CDR3: TGTGCCAGCAGCTTAAACGGGGGACAGGGGGAAGCTTTCTTT.

This chain uses TRBV6-5 with TRBJ2-2; no reliable D call. The length of the CDR3 is 15 residues. V gave up 5 bases and J gave up 6 bases, with 16 bases separating them. In germline, CDR1 is MNHEY, CDR2 SVGAGI. As DNA, the CDR3 is TGTGCCAGCAGTCCCCAGTTTTCGGTTGCCGGGGAGCTGTTTTTT. This sequence encodes CASSPQFSVAGELFF.

This clone was counted a few times. This chain connects TRBV15 to TRBJ1-2; unclear D gene. Trimming took 6 bases from V and 2 from J, leaving 7 bases between them. The germline CDR1 and CDR2 sequences are LNHNV and YYDKDF (reference sequence). This CDR3 region has 12 residues. CDR3 nucleotides: TGTGCCACCAGTAGGCAGAACTATGGCTACACCTTC. This sequence encodes CATSRQNYGYTF. The full variable domain, in which reference TRBV15 and TRBJ1-2 provide the parts outside the CDR3, is DAMVIQNPRYQVTQFGKPVTLSCSQTLNHNVMYWYQQKSSQAPKLLFHYYDKDFNNEADTPDNFQSRRPNTSFCFLDIRSPGLGDTAMYLCATSRQNYGYTFGSGTRLTVV.

The chain links TRBV5-1 to TRBJ2-4; 7 bases match TRBD2. The length of the CDR3 is 14 residues. Germline assignment: CDR1 SGHRS and CDR2 YFSETQ. Losses at the gene ends were 4 bases for V and 7 bases for J; bases not matched to a gene: 8. The CDR3 sequence is CASSRPGGSNIQYF. The CDR3 region has the DNA TGCGCCAGCAGCCGACCCGGGGGGAGTAACATTCAGTACTTC. Full variable domain (rest looked up from reference TRBV5-1 and TRBJ2-4): KAGVTQTPRYLIKTRGQQVTLSCSPISGHRSVSWYQQTPGQGLQFLFEYFSETQRNKGNFPGRFSGRQFSNSRSEMNVSTLELGDSALYLCASSRPGGSNIQYFGAGTRLSVL.